This TCR beta chain was identified during a study of blood T cell repertoires in COVID-19. The table came from immunoSEQ multiplex PCR; TCRdb's copy has only in-frame clones and leaves some out. The sample yields some 170,000 clones, approximately 80% seen once. CDR3 length: 14 residues. With 5 bases removed from V and 5 bases from J, the gap between germline ends came to 13 bases. The germline V gene has CDR1 LNHDA and CDR2 SQIVND (reference sequence). Sequenced material: PBMCs or T cells enriched from blood (not recorded which). The sequence came from a man over 45 who had recovered from COVID-19. This chain connects TRBV19 to TRBJ2-1, with a weak D call TRBD1 (6 bases). Here the CDR3 DNA reads TGTGCCAGTAGTCTATCGACAGGAGACAATGAGCAGTTCTTC. It translates to CASSLSTGDNEQFF.